This T cell receptor beta chain is drawn from a study of prognosis after radiotherapy for stage I lung cancer. This clonotype was found many times. Starting from genomic DNA, TCR beta CDR3 was amplified through two-round multiplex PCR. Specific primers for each TRBV and TRBJ gene were what first-round PCR used. A single record per CDR3 protein comes from TCRdb applying MiXCR to the multiplex PCR reads. The sample has about 31,000 distinct CDR3 sequences, about 33% seen once. Per the germline V gene, CDR1 is MDHEN and CDR2 is SYDVKM. V shed 7 bases and J shed 3 bases, with 12 bases lying between them. The CDR3 is 14 amino acids.

The specimen comprised PBMCs, sampled before or after stereotactic body radiation therapy (not recorded which). The genes are TRBV28 and TRBJ2-2; D unclear. The sequence derives from a donor of 50 years or more with non-small cell lung cancer. This CDR3 reads CASTRGGYTGELFF. CDR3 nucleotide sequence: TGTGCCAGCACCCGTGGCGGATACACCGGGGAGCTGTTTTTT.